One and the same sample provided the 4 T cell receptor beta chains below, sequenced in a study of T-cell reconstitution after alpha-beta-depleted transplantation in children (dated by TCRdb to the mid-2010s). Receptor amplification or capture employed PCR. The sequencer listed for this sample is Illumina HiSeq 2500. Molecular barcoding was employed in the preparation of TCR libraries, with unique molecular identifiers being used to normalize TCRbeta repertoire quantification. In TCRdb, the public reads were trimmed at Q25 with fastp and aligned with MiXCR, with productive beta chains retained. Every distinct CDR3 protein forms one entry, paired with its most common genes and DNA. The sample data list roughly 400,000 distinct CDR3 sequences, and 20% of these were observed just once. Clones ranked in the top ten supply 3.8% of the sample. Material: PBMCs from the stem cell graft donor, obtained from the stem cell graft. The receptor source for this set is a human donor who donated a stem cell graft to a child with acute myeloid leukemia.

As concerns this clonotype: Its ends do not fully match the called genes, so a read error is possible. The chain has TRBV7-3 and TRBJ2-1; maybe TRBD2 (6 bases). Germline CDR1 is SGHTA and CDR2 is FQGTGA. This CDR3 has 17 residues. The CDR3 coding sequence is TGTTCCAGCAGCTTCGGCCCGGGGGTAAGCTCCTACAATGAGCAGTTCTTC. Amino acids: CSSSFGPGVSSYNEQFF.

Concerning this clonotype: This may arise from a read error, as a much more abundant clone is one base away. The rearrangement links TRBV2 to TRBJ2-7; D might be TRBD2 (5 bases). The CDR3 runs 12 residues. The V and J ends lost 3 bases and 6 bases respectively, with 9 bases between them. In germline, CDR1 is SNHLY, CDR2 FYNNEI. Written as DNA, the CDR3 is TGTGCCAGCAGTGAGGACTTCTTCGAGCAGTACTTC. It translates to CASSEDFFEQYF.

This clonotype was seen a few times. The chain joins TRBV7-2 to TRBJ1-5, with 7 bases identical to TRBD1. Germline trimming cut 4 bases from V and 2 bases from J; bases unmatched to any gene: 2. Per germline, CDR1 SGHTA and CDR2 FQGNSA. The CDR3 contains 14 residues. The CDR3 protein is CASSYTGGNQPQHF. The CDR3 bases are TGTGCCAGCAGCTATACAGGGGGCAATCAGCCCCAGCATTTT.

This chain uses TRBV10-3 with TRBJ2-7, with D tentatively TRBD2 (5 bases). Trimming cost V 4 bases and J 3 bases, with 10 bases left between them. Germline V CDR1 and CDR2: ENHRY, SYGVKD. The CDR3 runs to 13 residues. The CDR3 DNA reads TGTGCCATCAGTGCGGTGAGCGGCTACGAGCAGTACTTC. Its protein is CAISAVSGYEQYF.